Below, 14 T cell receptor beta chains from the same sample are listed, as sequenced in a study of regulatory dendritic cells for organ transplantation. Produced via immunoSEQ multiplex PCR; TCRdb's table is partial and in-frame only. The sample records 20,000 to 25,000 clones, 70% to 90% being singletons. Sorted subsets were CFSE-labeled and cultured approximately 5 days with allogeneic dendritic cells. For these TCRs, the target antigens are not known. Sequences were obtained from naive CD4+ T cells from blood cultured with regulatory dendritic cells. The subset: CD45RA+ naive T cells. All receptors derive from a human donor in good health.

The chain combines TRBV19 with TRBJ2-3; 8 bases match TRBD1. The CDR3 has 15 residues. The germline CDR1 and CDR2 sequences are LNHDA and SQIVND (reference sequence). V trimming: 6 bases; J trimming: 0 bases; junction bases outside the gene matches: 5. The CDR3 loop is CASRSTGVSTDTQYF. The DNA of the CDR3 is TGTGCCAGTAGATCGACAGGGGTAAGCACAGATACGCAGTATTTT. Variable domain in full (rest from reference TRBV19 and TRBJ2-3): DGGITQSPKYLFRKEGQNVTLSCEQNLNHDAMYWYRQDPGQGLRLIYYSQIVNDFQKGDIAEGYSVSREKKESFPLTVTSAQKNPTAFYLCASRSTGVSTDTQYFGPGTRLTVL.

The count of this clone is one. This sequence joins TRBV27 and TRBJ2-7, with 9 bases that match TRBD1. This CDR3 is 14 amino acids long. CDR1 and CDR2 from the germline V gene are MNHEY and SMNVEV (reference sequence). V trimming: 4 bases; J trimming: 3 bases; junction bases outside the gene matches: 4. The CDR3 region is CASSSTGGLYEQYF. For the CDR3, the DNA is TGTGCCAGCAGTTCCACAGGGGGCCTCTACGAGCAGTACTTC.

This chain connects TRBV2 to TRBJ2-6; no clear D. This CDR3 spans 15 amino acids. The germline V and J ends were trimmed by 6 bases and 0 bases, with 9 bases remaining between them. The germline V gene has CDR1 SNHLY and CDR2 FYNNEI. CDR3 in amino acids: CASSQDYSGANVLTF. The CDR3 DNA reads TGTGCCAGCAGCCAAGATTACTCTGGGGCCAACGTCCTGACTTTC.

This clone turned up a few times. V gene TRBV28 combines with J gene TRBJ1-2; the match to TRBD1 covers 7 bases. The CDR3 totals 14 residues. Germline values: CDR1 MDHEN, CDR2 SYDVKM. Unmatched junction bases numbered 13, after V lost 10 bases and J lost 5 bases. The CDR3 reads CATKTPSGQYGYTF. The CDR3 nucleotides read TGTGCCACCAAAACACCGTCGGGACAGTATGGCTACACCTTC.

The rearrangement links TRBV7-3 to TRBJ2-2, with TRBD1 identical over 11 bases. The germline V gene has CDR1 SGHTA and CDR2 FQGTGA. The CDR3 sequence is 15 residues long. The J segment lost 4 bases and the V segment lost 5 bases, leaving 3 bases of the junction unmatched. The CDR3 DNA reads as TGTGCCAGCAGCCCAGGGACAGGGGGCACCGGGGAGCTGTTTTTT. Its translation: CASSPGTGGTGELFF.

The genes are TRBV19 and TRBJ2-4; 8 nucleotides match TRBD1. The CDR3 is 17 residues long. The J segment lost 0 bases and the V segment lost 5 bases, leaving 9 bases of the junction unmatched. Germline assignment: CDR1 LNHDA and CDR2 SQIVND (reference sequence). The DNA for the CDR3 is TGTGCCAGTAGTCCTAGGGGACAGGCAGTAGCCAAAAACATTCAGTACTTC. Protein sequence: CASSPRGQAVAKNIQYF. Looking up the rest from reference TRBV19 and TRBJ2-4 gives the full variable domain: DGGITQSPKYLFRKEGQNVTLSCEQNLNHDAMYWYRQDPGQGLRLIYYSQIVNDFQKGDIAEGYSVSREKKESFPLTVTSAQKNPTAFYLCASSPRGQAVAKNIQYFGAGTRLSVL.

The chain is built from TRBV4-3 and TRBJ1-4, with D possibly matching TRBD1 (6 bases). With 0 bases removed from V and 7 bases from J, the gap between germline ends came to 12 bases. CDR3 length: 15 amino acids. Germline V gene lookup returns CDR1 LGHNA and CDR2 YSLEER. CDR3 coding DNA: TGCGCCAGCAGCCAAGAACCCGGACAGCTTGAAAAACTGTTTTTT. It is translated as CASSQEPGQLEKLFF.

This chain uses TRBV7-2 with TRBJ2-5; 8 bases line up with TRBD1. The assigned J gene may be wrong: the sequence end matches TRBJ2-7 better. CDR1 is SGHTA, CDR2 FQGNSA, per germline. This CDR3 is built from 15 residues. The CDR3 spells CASSPAGTGPYEQYF. The DNA for the CDR3 is TGTGCCAGCAGCCCAGCCGGGACAGGCCCCTACGAGCAGTACTTC.

The rearrangement uses TRBV28 and TRBJ1-2; no reliable D call. The germline gives CDR1 MDHEN, CDR2 SYDVKM. V was clipped by 10 bases and J by 3 bases, with 15 bases between them. CDR3 length: 13 residues. The CDR3 loop reads CANSIRPDYGYTF. CDR3 in DNA: TGTGCCAACTCCATCAGGCCCGACTATGGCTACACCTTC.

The chain is built from TRBV5-6 and TRBJ2-1; tentative D call: TRBD2 (6 bases). The V end lost 0 bases, the J end lost 10 bases, and 23 bases lay between the germline ends. Germline V gives CDR1 SGHDT, CDR2 YYEEEE. There are 17 residues in the CDR3. The CDR3, as DNA: TGTGCCAGCAGCTTGGCCGGAGGGGAGAAGGGCTCGTGGGAGCAGTTCTTC. Protein sequence: CASSLAGGEKGSWEQFF. The full variable domain, its missing parts supplied by reference TRBV5-6 and TRBJ2-1, is DAGVTQSPTHLIKTRGQQVTLRCSPKSGHDTVSWYQQALGQGPQFIFQYYEEEERQRGNFPDRFSGHQFPNYSSELNVNALLLGDSALYLCASSLAGGEKGSWEQFFGPGTRLTVL.

V is TRBV6-6 and J is TRBJ2-5; TRBD1 aligns across 11 bases. CDR1 is MNHNY, CDR2 SVGAGI, per germline (reference sequence). Trimming at V came to 8 bases and at J to 3 bases, leaving 8 bases not matched to a gene. This CDR3 spans 15 amino acids. CDR3 DNA: TGTGCCAGCGGCTTTGGGACAGGGGGAGAAGAGACCCAGTACTTC. Its protein product is CASGFGTGGEETQYF.

J is TRBJ1-3 and V is TRBV19; D is uncertain. V was trimmed by 5 bases and J by 3 bases, leaving 8 bases between them. CDR1 and CDR2 from the germline V gene are LNHDA and SQIVND (reference sequence). The CDR3 runs to 13 residues. The CDR3: CASSRGGGNTIYF. The CDR3 coding sequence is TGTGCCAGTAGTCGAGGTGGTGGAAACACCATATATTTT.

V and J are TRBV19 and TRBJ1-2, with TRBD1 as a possible D gene (6 bases). V lost 6 bases to trimming and J lost 9 bases, with 20 bases between them. This CDR3 is 14 amino acids long. Germline V gene lookup returns CDR1 LNHDA and CDR2 SQIVND (reference sequence). The DNA for the CDR3 is TGTGCCAGTAGCCTCTCAGGGAGAAGGGGGAGCTACACCTTC. It is translated as CASSLSGRRGSYTF.

CDR3 sequence reads: CASIRARLWDEQFF. CDR3 coding DNA: TGTGCCAGCATCCGAGCTCGGTTGTGGGATGAGCAGTTCTTC. The chain joins TRBV2 to TRBJ2-1; no clear D. This CDR3 is 14 amino acids long. Trimming took off 7 bases at V and 8 bases at J, with 18 bases between the two ends. Germline CDR1 reads SNHLY; CDR2 reads FYNNEI.